Presented here are 7 T cell receptor beta chains from one specimen sequenced in a study of identical twins. Using its own MiXCR run on the 5' RACE reads, TCRdb lists one record per CDR3 protein. The sample contains roughly 240,000 distinct CDR3 sequences, 7.5% of which appear only once. Another study also made use of these data, one on yellow fever vaccine responses in identical twins.

What was sequenced was CD8+ T cells sorted from blood. These receptors all come from a woman under 30 in good health.

This clonotype showed up many times. The genes are TRBV28 and TRBJ2-7, with 9 positions matching TRBD2. J was trimmed by 2 bases and V by 3 bases; bases with no gene match: 5. This CDR3 has 15 residues. In germline, CDR1 is MDHEN, CDR2 SYDVKM. CDR3 sequence (DNA): TGTGCCAGCAGTTTTGCGGGACTAGCTGCCTACGAGCAGTACTTC. Protein sequence: CASSFAGLAAYEQYF.

This clonotype was counted a few times. The chain is built from TRBV24-1 and TRBJ1-5; D unclear. Germline V gene lookup returns CDR1 KGHDR and CDR2 SFDVKD. V gave up 4 bases and J gave up 5 bases, with 5 bases separating them. CDR3 length: 12 residues. The CDR3 here is CATSEGDQPQHF. CDR3 sequence (DNA): TGTGCCACCAGTGAGGGAGATCAGCCCCAGCATTTT.

This clonotype appeared many times. The rearrangement joins TRBV2 to TRBJ1-6; 8 bases agree with TRBD1. After removal of 4 bases from V and 6 bases from J, the junction contained 5 bases not matched to a gene. This CDR3 is 15 amino acids long. CDR1 SNHLY and CDR2 FYNNEI come from the germline V gene. The CDR3 spells CASSAGQGGNSPLHF. CDR3 nucleotide sequence: TGTGCCAGCAGTGCTGGACAGGGTGGTAATTCACCCCTCCACTTT.

The chain joins TRBV4-1 to TRBJ2-1, with 11 bases lining up with TRBD2. The germline gives CDR1 MGHRA, CDR2 YSYEKL. The J segment lost 8 bases and the V segment lost 5 bases, leaving 8 bases of the junction unmatched. The CDR3 length is 15 residues. CDR3 in DNA: TGCGCCAGCAGCTATCGACAGGGACTAGCGGATGAGCAGTTCTTC. Translating it yields CASSYRQGLADEQFF.

This chain connects TRBV12-3 or TRBV12-4 to TRBJ1-1; TRBD1 might be the D (6 bases). This CDR3 spans 14 amino acids. V was trimmed by 4 bases and J by 4 bases, leaving 13 bases between them. The CDR3: CASSSGGRVTEAFF. Here the CDR3 DNA reads TGTGCCAGCAGTTCGGGGGGGCGGGTCACTGAAGCTTTCTTT.

The DNA for the CDR3 is TGTGCCAGCAGCTTGGGGTTTAGTGCTGACAAAAACATTCAGTACTTC. This codes for CASSLGFSADKNIQYF. The gene calls are TRBV7-8 and TRBJ2-4, with D hard to call. The CDR3 runs 16 residues. V lost 3 bases and J lost 3, with 15 bases in between. The germline V gene has CDR1 SGHVS and CDR2 FQNEAQ.

This rearrangement joins TRBV11-2 to TRBJ2-7; a possible D gene is TRBD1 (5 bases). CDR1 and CDR2 from the germline V gene are SGHAT and FQNNGV. The CDR3 is 15 residues long. Trimming stripped 4 bases from V and 4 bases from J, with 17 bases between. The CDR3 region has the DNA TGTGCCAGCAGCTCAGACAGCGAGAATACGTACGAGCAGTACTTC. Translation gives CASSSDSENTYEQYF.